What follows are 11 T cell receptor beta chains derived from one specimen sequenced in a study of T cells expressing NK-cell markers (dated by TCRdb to the early 2020s). Receptors were amplified or captured by 5' RACE. Sequenced on an Illumina HiSeq 2000. TCRdb reprocessed the reads and provides one entry for every CDR3 protein sequence; no DNA is given. The sample has a few hundred thousand distinct CDR3 sequences on record. The ten largest clones represent around 5.2% of the sample. The specimen was blood T cells: a sorted CD56 or NKG2C T cell subset, CD4+ or CD8+ T cells, or bulk PBMC T cells (not recorded which). The receptor set was obtained from a man aged 18-70 years in good health.

V is TRBV11-2 and J is TRBJ1-1; no DNA is available, so the TRBD1 call from TCRdb remains unchecked. CDR1 is SGHAT, CDR2 FQNNGV, per germline. The CDR3 spans 14 residues. The CDR3 reads CASSTGGPNTEAFF.

The chain has TRBV9 and TRBJ1-2; TCRdb returns TRBD1, unconfirmable since there is no DNA. The CDR3 extends over 14 amino acids. Germline V gene sequence: CDR1 SGDLS, CDR2 YYNGEE. CDR3 amino acids: CASSSRGQFWGYTF. The variable domain in full, with the rest retrieved from reference TRBV9 and TRBJ1-2, is DSGVTQTPKHLITATGQRVTLRCSPRSGDLSVYWYQQSLDQGLQFLIQYYNGEERAKGNILERFSAQQFPDLHSELNLSSLELGDSALYFCASSSRGQFWGYTFGSGTRLTVV.

The chain carries TRBV12-3 or TRBV12-4 and TRBJ1-1; TCRdb's assignment of TRBD1 cannot be checked, as there is no DNA. The CDR3 covers 12 residues. CDR3 sequence reads: CASGPYGGEAFF.

This rearrangement joins TRBV12-3 or TRBV12-4 to TRBJ2-3; TCRdb's D gene call, TRBD2, goes unchecked for lack of DNA. The CDR3 has 17 amino acids. CDR3 in amino acids: CASSPGLAGGWRGTQYF.

The V and J genes are TRBV1 and TRBJ2-1; TCRdb proposes TRBD1, but this gene call is untestable without DNA. TRBV1 is classified as a pseudogene. The CDR3 loop spans 15 amino acids. CDR3 protein: CTSSQAPVGGNEQFF.

The genes are TRBV5-4 and TRBJ2-1. This CDR3 is built from 13 residues. Germline CDR1 SGHNT, CDR2 YYREEE (reference sequence). CDR3 loop: CASMRTTNDEQFF.

The V gene is TRBV9, the J gene TRBJ1-6. CDR3 size: 16 residues. CDR1 and CDR2 from the germline V gene are SGDLS and YYNGEE. CDR3 sequence: CASSALPGGSNSPLHF.

The gene calls are TRBV4-2 and TRBJ2-2. This CDR3 contains 18 residues. Germline CDR1 is LGHNA and CDR2 is YNFKEQ. CDR3 sequence: CASSQVPIFGANTGELFF.

The J gene is TRBJ1-2, the V gene TRBV7-2; checking the TCRdb D call of TRBD1 is not possible without DNA. Germline V gene data show CDR1 as SGHTA and CDR2 as FQGNSA. The CDR3 sequence is 11 residues long. The CDR3 is CASGQGIGYTF.

The gene calls are TRBV20-1 and TRBJ1-1. Germline V gene lookup returns CDR1 DFQATT and CDR2 SNEGSKA (reference sequence). The CDR3 has 14 amino acids. The chain's CDR3 is CSARGHEFGWWAFF.

The chain uses TRBV3-1 and TRBJ1-3; checking the TCRdb D call of TRBD1 is not possible without DNA. There are 16 residues in the CDR3. CDR1 and CDR2 from the germline V gene are LGHDT and YNNKEL (reference sequence). CDR3 residues: CASSPAQGYSGNTIYF.